This T cell receptor beta chain derives from a study of T cell responses to AZD1222 COVID-19 vaccine. Looked up from germline, CDR1 is LGHNA and CDR2 is YSLEER. The CDR3 length is 18 residues. Trimming removed 0 bases at V and 3 bases at J, with 21 bases between. Libraries were prepared by immunoSEQ multiplex PCR; TCRdb keeps only in-frame clonotypes and omits some of them. This sample has under 200,000 clones, with about 88% found just once. The TCR sequence derives from an adult who received the AZD1222 COVID-19 vaccine. The sequences come from peripheral blood, collected 28 days after the second AZD1222 dose. This chain connects TRBV4-3 to TRBJ2-7, with D tentatively TRBD1 or TRBD2 (5 bases each). The CDR3 nucleotides are TGCGCCAGCAGCCAAGATCGGCCGGGACCTTTTACTCACTACGAGCAGTACTTC. This translates into CASSQDRPGPFTHYEQYF.